What follows are 3 T cell receptor beta chains derived from one specimen sequenced in a study of T-cell reconstitution after alpha-beta-depleted transplantation in children. TCRbeta library construction was performed incorporating unique molecular identifiers. TCRdb analysed the PCR reads with MiXCR anew, one entry per CDR3 protein. The sample records a few hundred thousand distinct CDR3 sequences, under 14% being singletons. The sample consisted of peripheral blood, taken 180 days after TCRalphabeta/CD19-depleted stem cell transplant. Receptor source: a male patient aged 2 to 10 who had a stem cell transplant for chronic granulomatous disease, so the T cells may come from the graft donor.

This clonotype was counted at least ten times. J is TRBJ2-3 and V is TRBV5-1, with D tentatively TRBD1 or TRBD2 (6 bases each). The V end was cut by 2 bases, the J end by 1 base, with 14 bases between. The CDR3 has 16 amino acids. Germline V lookup: CDR1 SGHRS, CDR2 YFSETQ. CDR3 coding DNA: TGCGCCAGCAGCTTCGAAGGGGGGCGGGGCACAGATACGCAGTATTTT. This codes for CASSFEGGRGTDTQYF.

This clonotype was recorded at least ten times. This chain links TRBV20-1 with TRBJ2-5; possibly TRBD1 or TRBD2 for D (5 bases each). V lost 2 bases to trimming and J lost 4 bases, with 17 bases between them. The length of the CDR3 is 15 residues. Germline V CDR1 and CDR2: DFQATT, SNEGSKA (reference sequence). Here the CDR3 DNA reads TGCAGTGCTAGAACCGGGACGGTGTCGAGAGAGACCCAGTACTTC. This translates into CSARTGTVSRETQYF.

This clonotype was seen repeatedly, ten times or more. Written as DNA, the CDR3 is TGTGCCAGCAGGGCCGGGACAGGGCACACAGATACGCAGTATTTT. Its protein is CASRAGTGHTDTQYF. V gene TRBV6-1 combines with J gene TRBJ2-3; 9 bases fit TRBD1. V was pared by 6 bases and J by 2 bases, with 6 bases of the junction left unmatched. The CDR3 length is 15 residues. In germline, CDR1 is MNHNS, CDR2 SASEGT.